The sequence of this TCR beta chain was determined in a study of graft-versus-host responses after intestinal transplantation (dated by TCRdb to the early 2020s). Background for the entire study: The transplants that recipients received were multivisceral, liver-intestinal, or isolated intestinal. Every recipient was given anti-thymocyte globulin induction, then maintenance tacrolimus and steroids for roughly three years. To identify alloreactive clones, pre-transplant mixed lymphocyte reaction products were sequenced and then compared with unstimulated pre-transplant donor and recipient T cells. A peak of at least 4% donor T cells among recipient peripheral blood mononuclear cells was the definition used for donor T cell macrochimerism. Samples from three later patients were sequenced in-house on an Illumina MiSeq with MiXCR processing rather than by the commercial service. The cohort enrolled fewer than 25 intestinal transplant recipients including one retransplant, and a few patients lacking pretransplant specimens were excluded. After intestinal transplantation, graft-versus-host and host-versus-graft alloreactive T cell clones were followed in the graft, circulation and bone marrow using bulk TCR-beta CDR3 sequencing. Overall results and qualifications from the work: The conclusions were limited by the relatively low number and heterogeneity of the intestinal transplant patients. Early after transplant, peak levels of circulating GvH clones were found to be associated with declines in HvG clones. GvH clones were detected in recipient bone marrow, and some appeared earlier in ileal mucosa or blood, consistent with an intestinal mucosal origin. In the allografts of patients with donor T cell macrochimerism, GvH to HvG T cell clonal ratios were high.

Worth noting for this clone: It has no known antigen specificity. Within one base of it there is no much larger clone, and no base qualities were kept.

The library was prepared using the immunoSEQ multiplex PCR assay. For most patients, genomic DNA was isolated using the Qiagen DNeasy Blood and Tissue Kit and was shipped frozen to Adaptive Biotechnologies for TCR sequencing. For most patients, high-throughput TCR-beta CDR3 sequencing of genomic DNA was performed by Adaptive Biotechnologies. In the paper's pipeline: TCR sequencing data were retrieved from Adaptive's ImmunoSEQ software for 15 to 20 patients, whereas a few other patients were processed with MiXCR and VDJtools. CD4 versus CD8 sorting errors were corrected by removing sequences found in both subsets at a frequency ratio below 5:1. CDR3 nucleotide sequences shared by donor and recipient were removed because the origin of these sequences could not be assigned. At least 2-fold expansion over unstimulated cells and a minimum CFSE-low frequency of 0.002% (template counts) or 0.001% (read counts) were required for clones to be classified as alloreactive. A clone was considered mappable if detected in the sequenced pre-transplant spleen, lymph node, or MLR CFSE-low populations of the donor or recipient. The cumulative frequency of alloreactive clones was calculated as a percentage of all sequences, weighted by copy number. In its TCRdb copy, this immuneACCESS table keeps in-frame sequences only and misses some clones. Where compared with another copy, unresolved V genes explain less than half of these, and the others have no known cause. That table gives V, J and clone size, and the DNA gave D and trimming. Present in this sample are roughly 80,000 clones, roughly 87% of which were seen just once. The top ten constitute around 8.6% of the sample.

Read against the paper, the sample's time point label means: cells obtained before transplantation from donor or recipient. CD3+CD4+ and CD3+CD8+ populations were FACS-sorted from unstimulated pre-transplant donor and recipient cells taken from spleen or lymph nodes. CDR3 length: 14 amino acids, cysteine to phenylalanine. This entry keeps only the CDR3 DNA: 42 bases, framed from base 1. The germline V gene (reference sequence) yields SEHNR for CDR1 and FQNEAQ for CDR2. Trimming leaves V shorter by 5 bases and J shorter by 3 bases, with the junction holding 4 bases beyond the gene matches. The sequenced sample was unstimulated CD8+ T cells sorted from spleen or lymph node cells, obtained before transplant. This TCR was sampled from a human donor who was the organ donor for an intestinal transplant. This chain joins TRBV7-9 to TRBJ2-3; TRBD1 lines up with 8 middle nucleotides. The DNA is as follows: TGTGCCAGCAGCCTAGGACAGGGAACAGATACGCAGTATTTT. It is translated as CASSLGQGTDTQYF.